This paragraph reports one T cell receptor (beta chain). Its antigen is as yet unknown. The entry originates in a study of T cells expressing NK-cell markers. Overall study findings and caveats: In a handful of donors, dominant clonotypes made up about 28.3-65% of CD3+CD56-NKG2C+ cells. Of the CD8+ T cell pool in about 6 donors, roughly 1.0-8% was accounted for by dominant NKG2C+ clonotypes.

From the 5' RACE reads, TCRdb lists one entry per CDR3 protein and no DNA. The table for this sample gives tens of thousands of distinct CDR3 sequences. CDR3 length: 15 amino acids. CDR1 and CDR2 (germline): ENHRY, SYGVKD. The source of this sequence is a man aged 18 to 69 in good health. The chain combines TRBV10-3 with TRBJ2-1; the TCRdb D gene call, TRBD1, has no DNA to confirm it. Sequencing was carried out using blood T cells: a sorted CD56 or NKG2C T cell subset, CD4+ or CD8+ T cells, or bulk PBMC T cells (not recorded which). CDR3 sequence: CAIRMQDRGPGEQFF.